These 21 T cell receptor beta chains share one sample of origin, sequenced in a study of cytomegalovirus exposure and HLA in healthy donors. PCR amplification relied on 60 Vbeta primers (plus 13 Jbeta primers). Generated by immunoSEQ multiplex PCR, the TCRdb table keeps only in-frame clones and is missing some. This sample has more than 85,000 clones, with approximately 82% found just once. Sample: PBMCs. The receptors were sampled from a man aged 35-49 years in good health and CMV-seropositive.

This chain uses TRBV5-4 with TRBJ2-7; 7 bases map to TRBD1. Trimming removed 4 bases from V and 6 bases from J; junction bases left unmatched: 13. CDR1 SGHNT and CDR2 YYREEE come from the germline V gene (reference sequence). This CDR3 region has 15 residues. The CDR3: CASSPTGKGSGEQYF. DNA of the CDR3: TGTGCCAGCAGCCCGACAGGGAAGGGGTCCGGCGAGCAGTACTTC.

This sequence joins TRBV5-4 and TRBJ2-1; perhaps TRBD2 as D (6 bases). The CDR3 totals 14 residues. V was pared by 1 base and J by 5 bases, with 10 bases between. Germline loops: CDR1 SGHNT, CDR2 YYREEE (reference sequence). The CDR3 loop reads CASSLSTSNNEQFF. DNA for the CDR3: TGTGCCAGCAGCTTGTCAACTAGCAACAATGAGCAGTTCTTC.

The V and J genes are TRBV15 and TRBJ2-5; D remains unclear. V was clipped by 1 base and J by 3 bases, with 6 bases between them. The CDR3 is 13 amino acids. Germline CDR1 is LNHNV and CDR2 is YYDKDF (reference sequence). The CDR3 protein is CATSRGQKETQYF. The CDR3 coding sequence is TGTGCCACCAGCAGAGGGCAGAAAGAGACCCAGTACTTC.

To note about this clone: The sample carries other DNA sequences with the same CDR3. The chain is built from TRBV9 and TRBJ2-1, with 8 bases identical to TRBD2. CDR3 length: 14 residues. Germline lookup yields CDR1 SGDLS and CDR2 YYNGEE. V lost 2 bases and J lost 4; bases outside the gene matches: 2. CDR3 protein: CASSVTSGYNEQFF. CDR3 DNA sequence: TGTGCCAGCAGCGTTACTAGCGGTTACAATGAGCAGTTCTTC.

With respect to this clone: The junction and the germline gene differ at one end; a read error may be behind it. Other DNA sequences within the sample encode an identical CDR3. This chain uses TRBV19 with TRBJ1-2; D is perhaps TRBD1 (5 bases). The germline CDR1 and CDR2 sequences are LNHDA and SQIVND (reference sequence). The CDR3 is made up of 14 amino acids. In DNA, the CDR3 is TGTGCCAGTACCATGGGGGGGTTCGGGGATGGCTATACCTTC. Its protein is CASTMGGFGDGYTF.

This clone has more than one count but fewer than ten. The V and J genes are TRBV2 and TRBJ2-5; 10 bases are shared with TRBD2. With V trimmed by 10 bases and J by 5 bases, 13 bases remained unmatched. Germline V lookup: CDR1 SNHLY, CDR2 FYNNEI. The CDR3 length is 15 residues. This CDR3 is CATRTSGSPRETQYF. The DNA of the CDR3 is TGTGCCACCCGGACTAGCGGATCACCCCGGGAGACCCAGTACTTC.

This clone was counted between two and nine times. The chain has TRBV9 and TRBJ2-3; 11 nucleotides line up with TRBD2. The CDR3 spans 14 residues. V lost 4 bases, J lost 5 bases, and 3 bases stayed unmatched. Looked up from germline, CDR1 is SGDLS and CDR2 is YYNGEE. CDR3 region: CASSLSGGVDTQYF. As DNA, the CDR3 is TGTGCCAGCAGCCTTAGCGGGGGGGTAGATACGCAGTATTTT.

This clone appeared once. The genes are TRBV11-2 and TRBJ2-3, with 8 positions matching TRBD2. The CDR3 spans 16 residues. Trimming took 4 bases from V and 0 from J; bases not matched to a gene: 6. From germline, CDR1 is SGHAT and CDR2 FQNNGV. In DNA, the CDR3 is TGTGCCAGCAGCTCCTACTCTAGCGGGAGCACAGATACGCAGTATTTT. Translated, it gives CASSSYSSGSTDTQYF.

The chain combines TRBV7-6 with TRBJ2-1, with D possibly being TRBD2 (6 bases). The CDR3 contains 13 residues. Germline loops: CDR1 SGHVS, CDR2 FNYEAQ. The germline V and J ends were trimmed by 5 bases and 8 bases, with 13 bases remaining between them. In DNA, the CDR3 is TGTGCCAGCAGCCGACTAGGCCAAGATGAGCAGTTCTTC. Translation: CASSRLGQDEQFF. Together with reference TRBV7-6 and TRBJ2-1, the CDR3 gives the full variable domain: GAGVSQSPRYKVTKRGQDVALRCDPISGHVSLYWYRQALGQGPEFLTYFNYEAQQDKSGLPNDRFSAERPEGSISTLTIQRTEQRDSAMYRCASSRLGQDEQFFGPGTRLTVL.

The chain couples TRBV12-5 to TRBJ2-7; a weak D match, TRBD2 (5 bases). Germline V gives CDR1 LGHNT, CDR2 FRNRAP. Between the trimmed V and J ends, which lost 2 bases and 3 bases, there was a span of 14 bases. This CDR3 has 15 amino acids. The CDR3 here is CASGLRGSGNYEQYF. CDR3 DNA sequence: TGTGCTAGTGGTTTGCGGGGATCGGGGAACTACGAGCAGTACTTC.

J is TRBJ2-5 and V is TRBV2; 14 bases align to TRBD2. The J call may be wrong; the DNA end is better matched by TRBJ2-7. This CDR3 spans 14 amino acids. In germline, CDR1 is SNHLY, CDR2 FYNNEI. Here the CDR3 DNA reads TGTGCCAGCAGGGGGACTAGCGGGAGAAACGAGCAGTACTTC. This gives the protein CASRGTSGRNEQYF.

The rearrangement links TRBV19 to TRBJ1-2; D may be TRBD1 (6 bases). Germline V gene lookup returns CDR1 LNHDA and CDR2 SQIVND (reference sequence). Trimming took off 6 bases at V and 3 bases at J, with 14 bases between the two ends. This CDR3 region has 14 residues. The CDR3 spells CASRKPGQYYGYTF. As DNA, the CDR3 is TGTGCCAGTAGAAAACCCGGACAGTACTATGGCTACACCTTC. The full variable domain, completed using reference TRBV19 and TRBJ1-2, is DGGITQSPKYLFRKEGQNVTLSCEQNLNHDAMYWYRQDPGQGLRLIYYSQIVNDFQKGDIAEGYSVSREKKESFPLTVTSAQKNPTAFYLCASRKPGQYYGYTFGSGTRLTVV.

As concerns this clone: The sample contains more than one DNA sequence encoding this CDR3. The V and J genes are TRBV7-2 and TRBJ2-7; D gene uncertain. Germline CDR1 and CDR2: SGHTA and FQGNSA. V lost 2 bases, J lost 1 base, and 9 bases lay in between. The CDR3 has 14 amino acids. The CDR3: CASSLTTGSYEQYF. CDR3 nucleotide sequence: TGTGCCAGCAGCTTAACCACCGGGTCCTACGAGCAGTACTTC.

The genes are TRBV18 and TRBJ2-1, with 10 bases aligning to TRBD2. The CDR3 runs 15 residues. The trim removed 7 bases at V and 1 base at J, leaving 4 bases unmatched. From germline, CDR1 is KGHSH and CDR2 LQKENI. In DNA form, the CDR3 reads TGTGCCAGCTGCGGACTAGCGGTTTCCTACAATGAGCAGTTCTTC. The encoded protein is CASCGLAVSYNEQFF.

V gene TRBV15 combines with J gene TRBJ1-5, with no clear D. CDR3 size: 14 residues. CDR1 is LNHNV and CDR2 is YYDKDF in the germline V gene (reference sequence). V gave up 3 bases and J gave up 3 bases, with 9 bases separating them. The CDR3 spells CATSSRGSNQPQHF. CDR3 sequence (DNA): TGTGCCACCAGCAGCCGGGGTTCCAATCAGCCCCAGCATTTT.

The chain recombines TRBV9 with TRBJ1-2; 9 bases agree with TRBD1. V lost 3 bases to trimming and J lost 4 bases; unmatched junction nucleotides: 4. Germline V gene sequence: CDR1 SGDLS, CDR2 YYNGEE. This CDR3 has 14 amino acids. CDR3: CASSGGQGPYGYTF. For the CDR3, the DNA is TGTGCCAGCAGCGGGGGACAGGGCCCCTATGGCTACACCTTC.

The V and J genes are TRBV14 and TRBJ1-3; 10 positions match TRBD1. The germline V gene has CDR1 SGHDN and CDR2 FVKESK. CDR3 length: 19 residues. V was clipped by 2 bases and J by 0 bases; unmatched bases: 10. This CDR3 reads CASSQRPRTGGNSGNTIYF. CDR3 in DNA: TGTGCCAGCAGCCAACGACCCCGGACAGGGGGTAACTCTGGAAACACCATATATTTT.

V and J are TRBV5-4 and TRBJ2-1; a weak D match, TRBD1 (6 bases). Germline-derived CDR1 and CDR2 are SGHNT and YYREEE (reference sequence). V was cut by 0 bases and J by 4 bases, with 11 bases left in between. The CDR3 runs 15 residues. CDR3 protein: CASSLVGAGYNEQFF. CDR3 nucleotide sequence: TGTGCCAGCAGCTTGGTGGGGGCAGGTTACAATGAGCAGTTCTTC.

In its sample, this clone was seen once. The genes are TRBV2 and TRBJ2-1; 11 bases map to TRBD2. Germline CDR1 is SNHLY and CDR2 is FYNNEI. V was pared by 5 bases and J by 9 bases, with 12 bases of the junction left unmatched. This CDR3 is 16 amino acids long. CDR3: CASSLRSGGASGEQFF. The CDR3 nucleotides are TGTGCCAGCAGTCTGCGTAGCGGGGGGGCCTCCGGTGAGCAGTTCTTC.

This chain connects TRBV19 to TRBJ2-3; TRBD2 matches 11 bases. The J segment lost 2 bases and the V segment lost 4 bases, leaving 5 bases of the junction unmatched. This CDR3 has 16 amino acids. Germline V gene lookup returns CDR1 LNHDA and CDR2 SQIVND (reference sequence). Written as DNA, the CDR3 is TGTGCCAGTAGTAAGGGACTAGCGGTCCTCACAGATACGCAGTATTTT. Its protein is CASSKGLAVLTDTQYF.

The V gene is TRBV7-2, the J gene TRBJ1-1; the D is unclear. Germline-derived CDR1 and CDR2 are SGHTA and FQGNSA. Trimming took 1 base from V and 2 from J, leaving 8 bases between them. This CDR3 has 14 amino acids. The CDR3 here is CASSLETLNTEAFF. The CDR3 DNA reads as TGTGCCAGCAGCTTAGAGACACTTAACACTGAAGCTTTCTTT. Full variable domain (outside the CDR3, taken from reference TRBV7-2 and TRBJ1-1): GAGVSQSPSNKVTEKGKDVELRCDPISGHTALYWYRQSLGQGLEFLIYFQGNSAPDKSGLPSDRFSAERTGGSVSTLTIQRTQQEDSAVYLCASSLETLNTEAFFGQGTRLTVV.